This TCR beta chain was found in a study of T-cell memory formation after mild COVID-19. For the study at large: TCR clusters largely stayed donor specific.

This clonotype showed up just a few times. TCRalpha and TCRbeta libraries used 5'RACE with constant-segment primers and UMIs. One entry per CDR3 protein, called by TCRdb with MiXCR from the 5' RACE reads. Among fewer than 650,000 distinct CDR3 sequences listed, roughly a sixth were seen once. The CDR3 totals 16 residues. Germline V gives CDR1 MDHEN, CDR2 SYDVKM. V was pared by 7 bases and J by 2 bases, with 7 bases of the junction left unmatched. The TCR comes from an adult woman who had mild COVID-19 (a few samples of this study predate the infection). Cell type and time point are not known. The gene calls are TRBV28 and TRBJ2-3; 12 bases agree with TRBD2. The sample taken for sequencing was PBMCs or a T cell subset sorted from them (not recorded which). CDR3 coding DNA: TGTGCCAGCACCGATGGACTAGCGGGGAACACAGATACGCAGTATTTT. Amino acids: CASTDGLAGNTDTQYF.